The rows below give T cell receptor beta chains drawn from one sample of a study of beta chain features in type 1 diabetes. Generated by immunoSEQ multiplex PCR, the TCRdb table keeps only in-frame clones and is missing some. Here the sample spans 850,000 to 900,000 clones, about a sixth being singletons. Sample: naive CD4+ T cells from blood. Receptors were obtained from a woman under 30 in good health. The CDR3 runs from the conserved cysteine through the conserved F or W.

TRBV6-6	CASRIGGQGTYEQYF
TRBV6-6	CAIAGGKETQYF
TRBV18	CASSPGTSSATQYF
TRBV6-6	CAVQPRTSGTKGEQFF
TRBV11-2	CASSLVPVIAGVDTEQFF
TRBV7-2	CASSQGPRHLEQFF
TRBV5-1	CASSAGLLDLNNEQFF
TRBV11-2	CASSLRRTSLDEQFF
TRBV7-2	CASSLVAGLSTDTQYF
TRBV7-8	CASRQTRLPGLNTEAFF
TRBV6-6	CASSYSAGTGVNIQYF
TRBV6-5	CASSYTIPRGPNEQFF
TRBV27	CASSPSPTGGYEQYF
TRBV2	CASVVRSYNEQFF
TRBV6-1	CASSEASGYYEQYF
TRBV7-2	CASSSRRGSHEAFF
TRBV7-6	CASSSVRQTQYF
TRBV7-2	CASSLGGTSGRNIQYF
TRBV5-1	CASSLAGAMNTEAFF
TRBV5-1	CASSSDLAGSETQYF
TRBV2	CARQRRPAGRNHGYTF
TRBV28	CASSSGSSYEQYF
TRBV28	CASSLMTVTGPQETQYF
TRBV10-3	CAINRGPATSKKNF
TRBV4-3	CASSQDVRNEQFF
TRBV20-1	CSASPSYGYTF
TRBV9	CASSAQMAQVGTEAFF
TRBV5-4	CASRRDFRGQPQHF
TRBV5-1	CASRREPGQVLYEQYF
TRBV12-2	CASRLGTSFSYEQYF
TRBV5-1	CASSLVGLQPQHF
TRBV6-1	CASSEGLPKRDEQFF
TRBV29-1	CSVGSGDYGYTF
TRBV18	CASSPRTLVNTEAFF
TRBV15	CATSRDVMARQRTEAFF
TRBV25-1	CASSPHTGATGELFF
TRBV15	CATSREGGTPFYEQYF
TRBV5-4	CASSPGGTRHNEQFF
TRBV27	CASSLRRGGYEQYF
TRBV7-9	CASSGLNTGELFF
TRBV7-6	CASSNGRFGPSGANVLTF
TRBV10-3	CAISRAGGEKLFF
TRBV4-3	CASSQGQRGVEKLFF
TRBV11-3	CASSSVRGERRSYNEQFF
TRBV6-1	CASSPWGWQETQYF
TRBV11-3	CASSLGGASTDTQYF